This TCR beta chain was recorded in a study of blood T cell repertoires in COVID-19. The CDR3 is made up of 15 amino acids. The V end lost 2 bases, the J end lost 1 base, and 11 bases lay between the germline ends. Germline CDR1 and CDR2: SNHLY and FYNNEI. The assay was immunoSEQ multiplex PCR, and TCRdb's table has in-frame clones only and misses some. The repertoire holds 95,000 to 100,000 clones, with around 87% as singletons. This TCR was recovered from a woman in her 30s with acute or convalescent COVID-19. Sequences were obtained from peripheral blood. The chain recombines TRBV2 with TRBJ1-1, with a tentative D call TRBD1 (5 bases). The CDR3 DNA follows: TGTGCCAGCAGTGAATTCGACAGCCAGAACACTGAAGCTTTCTTT. The encoded protein is CASSEFDSQNTEAFF.